What follows are 22 T cell receptor beta chains derived from one specimen sequenced in a study of CD4+ T cells in melanoma. Clones were read by immunoSEQ multiplex PCR, and TCRdb kept only the in-frame ones, dropping some. Of more than 7,000 clones detected, 60% to 75% appear once; the ten largest clones hold 16%. Sequenced sample: cells from a culture (not recorded whether cultured in vitro). The source is a human donor with melanoma.

The chain has TRBV14 and TRBJ1-1, with D hard to call. V was shortened by 1 base and J by 4 bases, with 10 bases between the two germline ends. The germline gives CDR1 SGHDN, CDR2 FVKESK. The CDR3 extends over 14 amino acids. CDR3 sequence (DNA): TGTGCCAGCAGCCAAGTTGCGGGTCGCACTGAAGCTTTCTTT. Its protein is CASSQVAGRTEAFF.

The sample holds a few counts of this clone. V gene TRBV7-3 combines with J gene TRBJ2-3; D possibly uses TRBD1 or TRBD2 (5 bases each). Germline V lookup: CDR1 SGHTA, CDR2 FQGTGA. The CDR3 extends over 16 amino acids. The V end lost 5 bases, the J end lost 3 bases, and 18 bases lay between the germline ends. The CDR3 DNA sequence: TGTGCCAGCAGCCCGGGGACGGTCAGGTCAACAGATACGCAGTATTTT. Its protein product is CASSPGTVRSTDTQYF.

This rearrangement joins TRBV5-4 to TRBJ1-2, with D possibly matching TRBD1 (6 bases). The CDR3 is made up of 15 amino acids. With 0 bases removed from V and 4 bases from J, the gap between germline ends came to 13 bases. CDR1 is SGHNT and CDR2 is YYREEE in the germline V gene (reference sequence). CDR3 DNA: TGTGCCAGCAGCTTGGAACAGGGTAGAAGCTATGGCTACACCTTC. Translation gives CASSLEQGRSYGYTF.

The chain combines TRBV29-1 with TRBJ1-2; D is perhaps TRBD1 (5 bases). Deletions cut 7 bases from V and 3 bases from J, with 18 bases between. The CDR3 contains 14 residues. The V gene's germline CDR1 is SQVTM and CDR2 ANQGSEA. The CDR3 reads CSAQRGREDYGYTF. CDR3 DNA: TGCAGCGCTCAACGGGGCAGGGAGGACTATGGCTACACCTTC. The complete variable domain, with remaining parts taken from reference TRBV29-1 and TRBJ1-2, reads SAVISQKPSRDICQRGTSLTIQCQVDSQVTMMFWYRQQPGQSLTLIATANQGSEATYESGFVIDKFPISRPNLTFSTLTVSNMSPEDSSIYLCSAQRGREDYGYTFGSGTRLTVV.

The rearrangement joins TRBV18 to TRBJ1-1; D unclear. Trimming took 2 bases from V and 0 from J, leaving 4 bases between them. Germline V gene lookup returns CDR1 KGHSH and CDR2 LQKENI. The CDR3 loop spans 13 amino acids. Here the CDR3 DNA reads TGTGCCAGCTCACCAAATATGAACACTGAAGCTTTCTTT. Its translation: CASSPNMNTEAFF.

V usage is TRBV11-3 and J usage is TRBJ2-2; D is unclear. V lost 1 base and J 6 bases, leaving 3 bases between the germline ends. CDR3 length equals 12 residues. Germline CDR1 and CDR2: SGHNT and YENEEA. This CDR3 is CASSLAAGELFF. CDR3 bases: TGTGCCAGCAGCTTAGCGGCCGGGGAGCTGTTTTTT.

CDR3 protein: CATSRDPTTDSDTQYF. The CDR3 coding sequence is TGTGCCACCAGCAGAGATCCCACCACGGACTCAGATACGCAGTATTTT. The J gene is TRBJ2-3, the V gene TRBV15; D may be TRBD2 (5 bases). Trimming removed 0 bases at V and 4 bases at J, with 14 bases between. CDR1 and CDR2 from the germline V gene are LNHNV and YYDKDF (reference sequence). The CDR3 covers 16 residues.

The chain couples TRBV5-1 to TRBJ1-6; weak D call: TRBD1 (6 bases). V was trimmed by 4 bases and J by 9 bases, leaving 20 bases between them. CDR1 is SGHRS, CDR2 YFSETQ, per germline. The CDR3 contains 16 residues. As DNA, the CDR3 is TGCGCCAGCAGCCGAATCGATACAGGGCGTGCTTCACCCCTCCACTTT. Its translation: CASSRIDTGRASPLHF.

This sequence joins TRBV6-5 and TRBJ1-5, with a tentative D call TRBD1 (6 bases). CDR1 and CDR2 from the germline V gene are MNHEY and SVGAGI. Trimming left V 5 bases short and J 7 bases short, with 15 bases between. CDR3 length: 14 amino acids. The CDR3 loop is CASSLYRAGQPQHF. CDR3 nucleotide sequence: TGTGCCAGCAGTCTATACAGGGCCGGGCAGCCCCAGCATTTT.

V is TRBV11-3 and J is TRBJ2-2; TRBD1 aligns across 12 bases. Germline CDR1 is SGHNT and CDR2 is YENEEA. The CDR3 is made up of 16 amino acids. V trimming: 4 bases; J trimming: 7 bases; junction bases outside the gene matches: 7. The CDR3, as DNA: TGTGCCAGCAGCTCCCGGGACAGGGGGCGAAGCGGGGAGCTGTTTTTT. It encodes CASSSRDRGRSGELFF.

The gene calls are TRBV5-6 and TRBJ1-3, with 9 bases identical to TRBD1. V dropped 5 bases and J dropped 4; count of bases not matched to a gene: 7. This CDR3 has 15 amino acids. Germline values: CDR1 SGHDT, CDR2 YYEEEE. The CDR3 spells CASRQTGGTGNTIYF. The CDR3 bases are TGTGCCAGCAGACAGACAGGGGGTACGGGAAACACCATATATTTT.

CDR3 in amino acids: CASSLTGHGYTF. The CDR3 nucleotides are TGTGCCAGCAGCCTGACAGGGCATGGCTACACCTTC. The chain joins TRBV7-3 to TRBJ1-2; 7 bases line up with TRBD1. This CDR3 is 12 amino acids long. The ends lost 5 bases at V and 6 bases at J; junction bases unmatched: 3. The germline gives CDR1 SGHTA, CDR2 FQGTGA. Together with reference TRBV7-3 and TRBJ1-2, the CDR3 gives the full variable domain: GAGVSQTPSNKVTEKGKYVELRCDPISGHTALYWYRQSLGQGPEFLIYFQGTGAADDSGLPNDRFFAVRPEGSVSTLKIQRTERGDSAVYLCASSLTGHGYTFGSGTRLTVV.

V and J are TRBV18 and TRBJ2-7; TRBD1 aligns across 9 bases. CDR1 is KGHSH and CDR2 is LQKENI in the germline V gene. Trimming took 4 bases from V and 3 from J; bases not matched to a gene: 10. CDR3 length: 16 amino acids. The CDR3 reads CASSQQGALDHYEQYF. CDR3 in DNA: TGTGCCAGCTCACAACAGGGGGCTCTCGATCACTACGAGCAGTACTTC.

V and J are TRBV2 and TRBJ1-2; D ambiguous. The CDR3 is 13 residues long. The germline V gene encodes CDR1 SNHLY and CDR2 FYNNEI. V dropped 4 bases and J dropped 8 bases, with 14 bases sitting between them. The CDR3 nucleotides are TGTGCCAGCAGTGTTGGGCGAATACCCGGCTACACCTTC. It encodes CASSVGRIPGYTF. Using reference TRBV2 and TRBJ1-2 for the parts outside the CDR3, the full variable domain is EPEVTQTPSHQVTQMGQEVILRCVPISNHLYFYWYRQILGQKVEFLVSFYNNEISEKSEIFDDQFSVERPDGSNFTLKIRSTKLEDSAMYFCASSVGRIPGYTFGSGTRLTVV.

The genes are TRBV7-2 and TRBJ2-2; TRBD1 matches 7 bases. Germline V gives CDR1 SGHTA, CDR2 FQGNSA. V dropped 1 base and J dropped 2; count of bases not matched to a gene: 4. This CDR3 has 16 amino acids. The CDR3 loop reads CASSLGTGGNTGELFF. The CDR3 DNA sequence: TGTGCCAGCAGCTTAGGGACAGGCGGCAACACCGGGGAGCTGTTTTTT.

This clone was counted a few times. V is TRBV29-1 and J is TRBJ1-1; the match to TRBD1 covers 10 bases. CDR1 is SQVTM and CDR2 is ANQGSEA in the germline V gene. V trimming: 7 bases; J trimming: 4 bases; junction bases outside the gene matches: 15. The CDR3 has 16 residues. The CDR3 bases are TGCAGCGCCTACTCCGGTGGGACAGGGGTCCCCACTGAAGCTTTCTTT. Its protein is CSAYSGGTGVPTEAFF.

The chain carries TRBV9 and TRBJ2-1; D gene uncertain. Per the germline V gene, CDR1 is SGDLS and CDR2 is YYNGEE. The CDR3 has 13 residues. V was pared by 0 bases and J by 9 bases, with 10 bases between. The CDR3 spells CASSVGFRTEQFF. CDR3 bases: TGTGCCAGCAGCGTAGGCTTTAGAACTGAGCAGTTCTTC.

The rearrangement links TRBV6-1 to TRBJ2-6; maybe TRBD2 (6 bases). Germline V gives CDR1 MNHNS, CDR2 SASEGT. CDR3 size: 17 residues. Trimming left V 4 bases short and J 0 bases short, with 13 bases between. This chain's CDR3 is CASSVRGTGSGANVLTF. The CDR3 nucleotides read TGTGCCAGCAGTGTCCGGGGGACGGGCTCTGGGGCCAACGTCCTGACTTTC.

V gene TRBV6-5 combines with J gene TRBJ2-7; D is ambiguous. From germline, CDR1 is MNHEY and CDR2 SVGAGI. Trimming removed 6 bases at V and 1 base at J, with 16 bases between. CDR3 length equals 15 residues. For the CDR3, the DNA is TGTGCCAGCAGCGAGGTTGTAGGGAAATCCTACGAGCAGTACTTC. Translating it yields CASSEVVGKSYEQYF.

The table lists this clone with a few counts. This chain uses TRBV5-4 with TRBJ2-1; 10 bases agree with TRBD2. The CDR3 consists of 14 residues. CDR1 and CDR2 (germline): SGHNT, YYREEE (reference sequence). V dropped 4 bases and J dropped 6; count of bases not matched to a gene: 4. The CDR3 coding sequence is TGTGCCAGCAGCGCGGGACTAGCGAGCAATGAGCAGTTCTTC. Protein product: CASSAGLASNEQFF.

This clone was recorded a few times. The rearrangement uses TRBV5-8 and TRBJ1-5; D uncertain. In germline, CDR1 is SGHTS, CDR2 YDEGEE. V was pared by 0 bases and J by 2 bases, with 9 bases between. The CDR3 covers 15 residues. The CDR3 nucleotides read TGTGCCAGCAGCTTGGGGCAGGTGGGCAATCAGCCCCAGCATTTT. It encodes CASSLGQVGNQPQHF.

This clone was observed a few times. The rearrangement joins TRBV7-9 to TRBJ1-1; a possible D gene is TRBD1 (6 bases). Looked up from germline, CDR1 is SEHNR and CDR2 is FQNEAQ (reference sequence). The CDR3 totals 15 residues. The V end lost 5 bases, the J end lost 1 base, and 14 bases lay between the germline ends. The CDR3 spells CASSPNTGRNTEAFF. The CDR3 coding sequence is TGTGCCAGCAGCCCGAACACAGGGAGGAACACTGAAGCTTTCTTT. Full variable domain (rest looked up from reference TRBV7-9 and TRBJ1-1): DTGVSQNPRHKITKRGQNVTFRCDPISEHNRLYWYRQTLGQGPEFLTYFQNEAQLEKSRLLSDRFSAERPKGSFSTLEIQRTEQGDSAMYLCASSPNTGRNTEAFFGQGTRLTVV.